Following are 20 T cell receptor beta chains from one sample sequenced in a study of tumor-infiltrating lymphocytes in primary liver carcinoma. Priming with a constant-region primer yielded TCR beta cDNA from about 540 ng total RNA. Three nested multiplex PCR rounds, a slightly modified ARM-PCR method, built the TCR beta libraries. The first two PCR rounds, roughly 11 cycles each, used TRBV1-TRBV30 forward primers and a C-beta reverse primer. One entry per CDR3 protein results from TCRdb running MiXCR on the multiplex PCR reads. The table has approximately 110,000 distinct CDR3 sequences, about 59% seen once; the top ten hold about a tenth. From around 18-30 mg of unsorted bulk tissue, DNA and RNA were co-extracted together. Input material: liver tumor tissue from sampling region 1. Subset noted: tumor region T1, superior pole. The source of these receptors is a woman aged 55-69 years with primary liver carcinoma and hepatitis B virus infection.

This clonotype was detected a few times. Given a much more abundant clone one base away, this may be a read error. The CDR3 protein is CASSIGTSGSTGELFF. The CDR3 DNA follows: TGTGCCAGCAGCATCGGGACTAGCGGGAGCACCGGGGAGCTGTTTTTT. V and J are TRBV5-4 and TRBJ2-2, with TRBD2 identical over 14 bases. Germline V gene sequence: CDR1 SGHNT, CDR2 YYREEE (reference sequence). The CDR3 runs to 16 residues. V lost 4 bases to trimming and J lost 4 bases; unmatched junction nucleotides: 3.

Regarding this clonotype: A read error may account for a junction end that differs from germline. The chain joins TRBV6-6 to TRBJ1-6; 8 nucleotides line up with TRBD1. The germline CDR1 and CDR2 sequences are MNHNY and SVGAGI (reference sequence). The CDR3 is 14 amino acids. CDR3 amino acids: CVSSKGDRNSPLHF. The CDR3 coding sequence is TGTGTCAGCAGTAAAGGGGACAGGAATTCACCCCTCCACTTT.

The gene calls are TRBV30 and TRBJ2-7; 9 nucleotides align to TRBD1. The ends lost 5 bases at V and 6 bases at J; junction bases unmatched: 5. The CDR3 is made up of 12 amino acids. CDR1 and CDR2 (germline): GTSNPN, SVGIG (reference sequence). CDR3 protein: CAWGQGLCEQYF. CDR3 bases: TGTGCCTGGGGACAGGGGCTATGCGAGCAGTACTTC. Looking up the rest from reference TRBV30 and TRBJ2-7 gives the full variable domain: SQTIHQWPATLVQPVGSPLSLECTVEGTSNPNLYWYRQAAGRGLQLLFYSVGIGQISSEVPQNLSASRPQDRQFILSSKKLLLSDSGFYLCAWGQGLCEQYFGPGTRLTVT.

This rearrangement joins TRBV20-1 to TRBJ2-2, with TRBD2 as a possible D gene (6 bases). Germline-derived CDR1 and CDR2 are DFQATT and SNEGSKA (reference sequence). CDR3 length equals 15 residues. Deletions cut 7 bases from V and 2 bases from J, with 17 bases between. This chain's CDR3 is CSVSTGTYNTGELFF. Here the CDR3 DNA reads TGCAGTGTTAGTACCGGGACTTACAACACCGGGGAGCTGTTTTTT.

The count of this clonotype is one. A read error may produce the germline difference seen at one junction end. The V call is TRBV12-3 or TRBV12-4, the J call TRBJ1-5; no reliable D call. The CDR3 length is 15 residues. This chain's CDR3 is CASSLGVTKGQPHHF. The CDR3 DNA reads as TGTGCCAGCAGCCTCGGCGTAACAAAGGGCCAGCCCCATCATTTT.

A word on this clonotype: No conserved phenylalanine or tryptophan ends this CDR3, so it is likely a read error. The chain has TRBV28 and TRBJ2-3; D gene uncertain. The germline CDR1 and CDR2 sequences are MDHEN and SYDVKM. CDR3 size: 14 residues. The CDR3 nucleotides read TGTACCAGCAGTCGCAATACCAGGCCAGATACGCAGTATTAT. Its translation is CTSSRNTRPDTQYY.

Notes on this clonotype: This may come from a read error, since a much larger clone is one base off. J is TRBJ2-1 and V is TRBV29-1; the D is unclear. This CDR3 spans 15 amino acids. Germline V gene data show CDR1 as SQVTM and CDR2 as ANQGSEA. The V end was cut by 5 bases, the J end by 4 bases, with 18 bases between. The CDR3, as DNA: TGCAGCGTTCGGCCCCCCGAGACGGCTTACAATGAGCAGTTCTTC. Protein product: CSVRPPETAYNEQFF.

In this sample, this clonotype turned up many times. The CDR3 here is CSVEGDRGKTEETQYF. The CDR3 bases are TGCAGCGTTGAGGGGGACAGGGGGAAGACTGAAGAGACCCAGTACTTC. V is TRBV29-1 and J is TRBJ2-5, with TRBD1 identical over 11 bases. Trimming removed 3 bases from V and 3 bases from J; junction bases left unmatched: 9. This CDR3 contains 16 residues. CDR1 and CDR2 (germline): SQVTM, ANQGSEA.

This clonotype came up once. The gene calls are TRBV29-1 and TRBJ2-3; 14 bases agree with TRBD2. From germline, CDR1 is SQVTM and CDR2 ANQGSEA. The V gene end was trimmed by 6 bases and the J gene end by 2 bases; junction bases not matched to a gene: 13. The CDR3 has 18 amino acids. DNA of the CDR3: TGCAGCGTCCTCGGGACTAGCGGGAGCATATCTTACACAGATACGCAGTATTTT. This codes for CSVLGTSGSISYTDTQYF.

This chain uses TRBV7-9 with TRBJ2-7; 7 bases line up with TRBD1. The V gene end was trimmed by 5 bases and the J gene end by 8 bases; junction bases not matched to a gene: 9. Germline V gene lookup returns CDR1 SEHNR and CDR2 FQNEAQ (reference sequence). The CDR3 is made up of 13 amino acids. CDR3 region: CASSRDSPSKQYF. The CDR3 bases are TGTGCCAGCAGCCGGGACAGTCCGTCCAAGCAGTACTTC.

The J gene is TRBJ2-1, the V gene TRBV11-2; D call uncertain. Gene TRBJ2-7 matches the end of the DNA better, so the J call may be wrong. Germline V gives CDR1 SGHAT, CDR2 FQNNGV. The CDR3 runs 14 residues. CDR3 region: CASNPRTAFNEQYF. Written as DNA, the CDR3 is TGTGCCAGCAATCCTCGGACGGCCTTCAATGAGCAGTACTTC.

Points on this clonotype: This may be a read error: a much more frequent sequence differs by one nucleotide. V gene TRBV11-2 combines with J gene TRBJ2-1, with 10 positions matching TRBD2. The CDR3 sequence is 13 residues long. The germline gives CDR1 SGHAT, CDR2 FQNNGV. J was trimmed by 6 bases and V by 5 bases; bases with no gene match: 1. In DNA form, the CDR3 reads TGTGCCAGCAGCCGGACTAGCGGCAATGAGCAGTTCTTC. Its translation: CASSRTSGNEQFF.

With respect to this clonotype: This may be a read error, as it is one base from a much larger clone. This chain uses TRBV6-1 with TRBJ2-5; D not certain. The germline V gene has CDR1 MNHNS and CDR2 SASEGT. The CDR3 consists of 13 residues. For the CDR3, the DNA is TGTGCCAGCAACCGGCAGTACCAAGAGACCCGGTACTTC. Amino acid sequence: CASNRQYQETRYF.

At least ten counts were recorded for this clonotype. The rearrangement uses TRBV6-1 and TRBJ2-7; 9 nucleotides align to TRBD2. The germline CDR1 and CDR2 sequences are MNHNS and SASEGT. Trimming at V came to 4 bases and at J to 0 bases, leaving 13 bases not matched to a gene. This CDR3 comprises 18 residues. CDR3 sequence: CASSGPLAGPTSSYEQYF. The CDR3 DNA follows: TGTGCCAGCAGTGGCCCTCTAGCGGGGCCTACGAGCTCCTACGAGCAGTACTTC.

As concerns this clonotype: A read error may be the cause here, since a much bigger clone is one base away. The rearrangement links TRBV4-1 to TRBJ1-1, with D possibly being TRBD1 (5 bases). The CDR3 loop spans 14 amino acids. The germline gives CDR1 MGHRA, CDR2 YSYEKL. DNA of the CDR3: TGCGCCAGCAACCAAGCAAGGGGGAACACTGAAGCTTTCTTT. Its protein product is CASNQARGNTEAFF.

Concerning this clonotype itself: Possible read error: a much larger clone is one base away. This chain uses TRBV18 with TRBJ2-3; D call uncertain. The CDR3 extends over 13 amino acids. Per germline, CDR1 KGHSH and CDR2 LQKENI. Trimming pared 9 bases from V and 1 base from J, leaving 11 bases between. The CDR3 here is CARSVGGTDTQYF. Written as DNA, the CDR3 is TGTGCCAGATCCGTTGGGGGCACAGATACGCAGTATTTT.

To note about this clonotype: At one end the junction does not follow the germline gene, possibly because of a read error. CDR3 coding DNA: TGTGCCAGCAGTCCGACAACGAGCTACAATCAGCCTCAGCATTTT. Translation: CASSPTTSYNQPQHF. The chain links TRBV12-3 or TRBV12-4 to TRBJ1-5; D is undetermined. The CDR3 loop spans 15 amino acids.

As to this clonotype: A read error may explain this, as a much larger clone is one base away. The CDR3 region is CASRAGKQYF. Written as DNA, the CDR3 is TGTGCCAGCAGGGCGGGCAAGCAGTACTTC. The chain combines TRBV6-1 with TRBJ2-7; TRBD2 might be the D (5 bases). The CDR3 totals 10 residues. The germline V gene has CDR1 MNHNS and CDR2 SASEGT. V shed 6 bases and J shed 8 bases, with 8 bases lying between them.

The chain combines TRBV28 with TRBJ2-5; D might be TRBD1 (5 bases). The V and J ends lost 6 bases and 2 bases respectively, with 16 bases between them. The CDR3 length is 15 residues. Germline V gene data show CDR1 as MDHEN and CDR2 as SYDVKM. CDR3 sequence (DNA): TGTGCCAGCAGCCAACCCGGAAGACAGCAAGAGACCCAGTACTTC. Its protein is CASSQPGRQQETQYF.

This clonotype was recorded only once. A much larger clone differs by one base, so this may be a read error. Here the CDR3 DNA reads TGCAGCGTTGAGGATATGACTAATGAAAAACTGTTTTTT. This codes for CSVEDMTNEKLFF. This sequence joins TRBV29-1 and TRBJ1-4; D gene uncertain. This CDR3 has 13 amino acids. Germline CDR1 is SQVTM and CDR2 is ANQGSEA. V lost 3 bases and J lost 2, with 7 bases in between.